This TCR beta chain came from a study of technical replicates of blood from a handful of donors. The table came from immunoSEQ multiplex PCR; TCRdb's copy has only in-frame clones and leaves some out. The sample consists of tens of thousands of clones, approximately 97% of them appearing once. CDR1 and CDR2 from the germline V gene are MNHNY and SVGAGI (reference sequence). This CDR3 has 14 residues. Trimming cost V 0 bases and J 6 bases, with 9 bases left between them. Sequencing input: T cells isolated from PBMCs. The V call is TRBV6-6, the J call TRBJ2-1; weak D call: TRBD1 (5 bases). The origin of this receptor is a human donor in good health. In nucleotides, the CDR3 is TGTGCCAGCAGTTACTCAGGGGAAGGCAATGAGCAGTTCTTC. Protein product: CASSYSGEGNEQFF.